The 30 T cell receptor beta chains presented below share a single source sample, sequenced in a study of blood T cell repertoires in COVID-19. Clones were sequenced by immunoSEQ multiplex PCR, and TCRdb holds only the in-frame ones, with some missing. Of some 200,000 clones detected, 80% to 85% appear once; the ten largest clones hold 2% to 2.5%. The sequencing input was peripheral blood. The receptors come from a woman aged 55-70 years with acute or convalescent COVID-19.

This chain connects TRBV29-1 to TRBJ1-5, with a tentative D call TRBD1 (6 bases). The CDR3 is made up of 12 amino acids. Deletions cut 4 bases from V and 9 bases from J, with 13 bases between. Germline V gene sequence: CDR1 SQVTM, CDR2 ANQGSEA. In DNA form, the CDR3 reads TGCAGCGTTGGAACAGGGTATGGGCCCCAGCATTTT. Translating it yields CSVGTGYGPQHF.

The rearrangement uses TRBV2 and TRBJ1-2; D remains ambiguous. The V gene's germline CDR1 is SNHLY and CDR2 FYNNEI. This CDR3 comprises 11 residues. V dropped 8 bases and J dropped 9 bases, with 13 bases sitting between them. CDR3: CASPGFDSYTF. For the CDR3, the DNA is TGTGCCAGCCCAGGTTTTGATAGCTACACCTTC. The whole variable domain, filled in from reference TRBV2 and TRBJ1-2, reads EPEVTQTPSHQVTQMGQEVILRCVPISNHLYFYWYRQILGQKVEFLVSFYNNEISEKSEIFDDQFSVERPDGSNFTLKIRSTKLEDSAMYFCASPGFDSYTFGSGTRLTVV.

This clone was detected once. The CDR3 DNA reads as TGTGCCAGCAGCCAATGGGGCGGGGATGAAAAACTGTTTTTT. Amino acids: CASSQWGGDEKLFF. This sequence joins TRBV3-1 (or the pseudogene TRBV3-2) and TRBJ1-4; D is possibly TRBD1 (5 bases). The CDR3 consists of 14 residues. Trimming removed 2 bases from V and 6 bases from J, with 10 bases in between. Looked up from germline, CDR1 is LGHDT and CDR2 is YNNKEL (reference sequence).

This chain uses TRBV5-5 with TRBJ1-1; tentative D call: TRBD1 (6 bases). Germline V gene data show CDR1 as SGHKS and CDR2 as YYEKEE (reference sequence). The V end was cut by 1 base, the J end by 5 bases, with 12 bases between. The CDR3 has 14 residues. CDR3 sequence: CASSLTPGVTEAFF. As DNA, the CDR3 is TGTGCCAGCAGCTTGACTCCAGGGGTGACTGAAGCTTTCTTT.

The rearrangement links TRBV27 to TRBJ1-1; no reliable D call. The CDR3 covers 13 residues. The V end lost 3 bases, the J end lost 2 bases, and 7 bases lay between the germline ends. The germline gives CDR1 MNHEY, CDR2 SMNVEV (reference sequence). The chain's CDR3 is CASSFSQNTEAFF. CDR3 nucleotide sequence: TGTGCCAGCAGTTTTTCCCAAAACACTGAAGCTTTCTTT.

The gene calls are TRBV6-2 or TRBV6-3 and TRBJ2-7; TRBD1 agrees at 8 bases. The ends lost 4 bases at V and 6 bases at J; junction bases unmatched: 5. The CDR3 has 13 residues. Germline-derived CDR1 and CDR2 are MNHEY and SVGEGT. In DNA form, the CDR3 reads TGTGCCAGCAGTTGGACAGGGTCCCTCGAGCAGTACTTC. Translating gives CASSWTGSLEQYF.

The chain has TRBV5-1 and TRBJ1-1, with 10 bases fitting TRBD1. This CDR3 spans 14 amino acids. Germline values: CDR1 SGHRS, CDR2 YFSETQ. J was trimmed by 3 bases and V by 3 bases; bases with no gene match: 2. The CDR3: CASSSGQGDTEAFF. The CDR3 DNA is TGCGCCAGCAGCTCAGGACAGGGGGACACTGAAGCTTTCTTT.

The rearrangement links TRBV9 to TRBJ1-2, with TRBD1 identical over 7 bases. The CDR3 contains 14 residues. After removal of 4 bases from V and 3 bases from J, the junction contained 6 bases not matched to a gene. Germline CDR1 and CDR2: SGDLS and YYNGEE. This CDR3 reads CASSQRGLDYGYTF. CDR3 bases: TGTGCCAGCAGCCAAAGGGGGCTGGACTATGGCTACACCTTC.

The genes are TRBV20-1 and TRBJ2-3, with TRBD2 as a possible D gene (6 bases). CDR1 and CDR2 (germline): DFQATT, SNEGSKA (reference sequence). The CDR3 runs 14 residues. Deletions cut 3 bases from V and 0 bases from J, with 10 bases between. CDR3 residues: CSASMRGSTDTQYF. The CDR3 DNA reads TGCAGTGCTAGTATGCGGGGAAGCACAGATACGCAGTATTTT.

The CDR3 reads CASSQLSGGAYNEQFF. CDR3 in DNA: TGTGCCAGCAGCCAACTAAGCGGGGGGGCCTACAATGAGCAGTTCTTC. The chain recombines TRBV4-2 with TRBJ2-1, with TRBD2 identical over 10 bases. V trimming: 2 bases; J trimming: 2 bases; junction bases outside the gene matches: 3. The CDR3 is 16 residues long. The germline V gene encodes CDR1 LGHNA and CDR2 YNFKEQ.

The chain links TRBV28 to TRBJ1-6; weak D call: TRBD1 (5 bases). CDR1 MDHEN and CDR2 SYDVKM come from the germline V gene. The length of the CDR3 is 15 residues. The ends were cut back, 3 bases at V and 7 bases at J, with 13 bases in the middle. The DNA of the CDR3 is TGTGCCAGCAGTTTGGAGGGGCCTGGGAATTCACCCCTCCACTTT. Translating gives CASSLEGPGNSPLHF.

The CDR3 sequence: CATSAGQNTEAFF. CDR3 coding DNA: TGTGCCACCAGTGCCGGTCAGAACACTGAAGCTTTCTTT. The rearrangement joins TRBV24-1 to TRBJ1-1; D is undetermined. The germline gives CDR1 KGHDR, CDR2 SFDVKD. This CDR3 region has 13 residues. Trimming took 5 bases from V and 1 from J, leaving 7 bases between them.

V and J are TRBV2 and TRBJ1-6; TRBD1 agrees at 10 bases. Trimming cost V 6 bases and J 0 bases; bases outside gene matches: 11. The CDR3 is 19 residues long. Germline V gives CDR1 SNHLY, CDR2 FYNNEI. The CDR3 loop is CASSKGTGVLSSYNSPLHF. The CDR3 region has the DNA TGTGCCAGCAGCAAGGGGACAGGGGTTCTTAGCTCCTATAATTCACCCCTCCACTTT.

The chain is built from TRBV10-3 and TRBJ1-1; maybe TRBD1 (5 bases). Trimming shortened V by 6 bases and J by 4 bases, and 18 bases separated the two germline ends. Germline loops: CDR1 ENHRY, CDR2 SYGVKD. The CDR3 length is 15 residues. CDR3 in DNA: TGTGCCATCAGGGGGGGAGTAGAGGGGCTCACTGAAGCTTTCTTT. It encodes CAIRGGVEGLTEAFF.

This clone was detected only once. The chain joins TRBV6-1 to TRBJ2-1; tentatively, D is TRBD2 (5 bases). The CDR3 is 16 residues long. The germline gives CDR1 MNHNS, CDR2 SASEGT. V was shortened by 3 bases and J by 5 bases, with 17 bases between the two germline ends. The CDR3 protein is CASSDFRDFTDNEQFF. CDR3 nucleotides: TGTGCCAGCAGTGATTTCCGGGATTTTACAGACAATGAGCAGTTCTTC.

V gene TRBV5-1 combines with J gene TRBJ2-3; 10 bases line up with TRBD1. CDR1 is SGHRS and CDR2 is YFSETQ in the germline V gene. The CDR3 has 14 amino acids. V shed 4 bases and J 4 bases; nucleotides not matched to a gene: 3. The DNA of the CDR3 is TGCGCCAGCAGCCCGGACAGGGGGGCAGATACGCAGTATTTT. Encoded protein: CASSPDRGADTQYF.

The V gene is TRBV19, the J gene TRBJ1-2; 7 bases line up with TRBD1. This CDR3 comprises 13 residues. The germline V gene has CDR1 LNHDA and CDR2 SQIVND (reference sequence). Losses at the gene ends were 5 bases for V and 8 bases for J; bases not matched to a gene: 8. CDR3 sequence: CASSVRDRRGYTF. CDR3 in DNA: TGTGCCAGTAGTGTCCGGGACAGAAGGGGCTACACCTTC.

The J gene is TRBJ1-2, the V gene TRBV5-1, with 12 bases identical to TRBD1. V was clipped by 4 bases and J by 6 bases; unmatched bases: 4. CDR3 length: 14 residues. CDR1 is SGHRS and CDR2 is YFSETQ in the germline V gene. The CDR3 here is CASSQGQGAHGYTF. CDR3 sequence (DNA): TGCGCCAGCAGCCAGGGACAGGGGGCACATGGCTACACCTTC.

The V and J genes are TRBV19 and TRBJ1-1; TRBD1 agrees at 8 bases. V lost 3 bases to trimming and J lost 5 bases; unmatched junction nucleotides: 5. This CDR3 is built from 14 residues. CDR1 LNHDA and CDR2 SQIVND come from the germline V gene (reference sequence). The CDR3 region has the DNA TGTGCCAGTAGTATCAGACAGGGGAAGACTGAAGCTTTCTTT. It codes for CASSIRQGKTEAFF.

V and J are TRBV6-2 or TRBV6-3 and TRBJ1-2; 9 nucleotides align to TRBD1. V shed 5 bases and J 1 base; nucleotides not matched to a gene: 5. The CDR3 contains 15 residues. The germline CDR1 and CDR2 sequences are MNHEY and SVGEGT. CDR3: CASSGPGQGNYGYTF. For the CDR3, the DNA is TGTGCCAGCAGTGGTCCGGGACAGGGTAACTATGGCTACACCTTC.

This chain links TRBV19 with TRBJ2-1; a weak D match, TRBD1 (6 bases). Germline V gene lookup returns CDR1 LNHDA and CDR2 SQIVND (reference sequence). V was clipped by 4 bases and J by 0 bases, with 7 bases between them. The CDR3 extends over 14 amino acids. The CDR3 loop reads CASSNRDSYNEQFF. The CDR3 nucleotides read TGTGCCAGTAGTAACAGGGACTCCTACAATGAGCAGTTCTTC.

This clone was seen only a few times. The chain combines TRBV4-2 with TRBJ1-1, with a tentative D call TRBD1 (5 bases). V lost 3 bases to trimming and J lost 1 base, with 12 bases between them. CDR1 is LGHNA and CDR2 is YNFKEQ in the germline V gene. The length of the CDR3 is 15 residues. The CDR3 here is CASSHTGLQNTEAFF. In DNA, the CDR3 is TGTGCCAGCAGCCACACGGGACTCCAGAACACTGAAGCTTTCTTT.

J is TRBJ1-1 and V is TRBV19; 8 bases are a match to TRBD1. Losses at the gene ends were 1 base for V and 3 bases for J; bases not matched to a gene: 1. In germline, CDR1 is LNHDA, CDR2 SQIVND (reference sequence). This CDR3 is 14 amino acids long. As DNA, the CDR3 is TGTGCCAGTAGTATAGGCAGGGGGCACACTGAAGCTTTCTTT. It is translated as CASSIGRGHTEAFF.

The chain joins TRBV9 to TRBJ1-2; D uncertain. This CDR3 has 14 amino acids. Germline CDR1 reads SGDLS; CDR2 reads YYNGEE. Trimming cost V 2 bases and J 4 bases, with 12 bases left between them. The CDR3 protein is CASSVRDTAYGYTF. The CDR3 DNA reads TGTGCCAGCAGCGTTCGCGATACCGCCTATGGCTACACCTTC.

The chain links TRBV3-1 (or the pseudogene TRBV3-2) to TRBJ1-2; the match to TRBD1 covers 9 bases. Trimming took 4 bases from V and 3 from J; bases not matched to a gene: 15. The CDR3 length is 18 residues. CDR1 is LGHDT and CDR2 is YNNKEL in the germline V gene (reference sequence). CDR3: CASSLNTGGPNAYYGYTF. The CDR3 region has the DNA TGTGCCAGCAGCCTTAACACAGGGGGCCCAAATGCTTACTATGGCTACACCTTC.

J is TRBJ2-1 and V is TRBV9, with TRBD2 matching 12 bases. The germline CDR1 and CDR2 sequences are SGDLS and YYNGEE. V gave up 3 bases and J gave up 8 bases; unmatched junction bases: 6. This CDR3 has 15 residues. The CDR3 DNA reads as TGTGCCAGCAGCGCTCTAGCGGGGGGGCCCCATGAGCAGTTCTTC. As protein: CASSALAGGPHEQFF.

The chain recombines TRBV18 with TRBJ1-4; 7 bases are a match to TRBD1. CDR1 and CDR2 (germline): KGHSH, LQKENI. Trimming at V came to 4 bases and at J to 4 bases, leaving 3 bases not matched to a gene. The CDR3 is 14 residues long. The CDR3, as DNA: TGTGCCAGCTCACTCGACAGGGTTAATGAAAAACTGTTTTTT. This sequence encodes CASSLDRVNEKLFF.

The rearrangement uses TRBV7-2 and TRBJ2-5, with D possibly TRBD2 on 5 matching bases. Trimming stripped 8 bases from V and 5 bases from J, with 9 bases between. This CDR3 contains 11 residues. The germline CDR1 and CDR2 sequences are SGHTA and FQGNSA. The CDR3 here is CASSKRETQYF. The CDR3, as DNA: TGTGCCAGCTCTAAGCGGGAGACCCAGTACTTC.

V is TRBV30 and J is TRBJ1-6; D possibly corresponds to TRBD1 (5 bases). Trimming took 0 bases from V and 6 from J, leaving 12 bases between them. Germline CDR1 is GTSNPN and CDR2 is SVGIG (reference sequence). This CDR3 has 15 residues. The CDR3 reads CAWSVTPGGNSPLHF. The CDR3 coding sequence is TGTGCCTGGAGTGTAACCCCCGGGGGTAATTCACCCCTCCACTTT.

This chain links TRBV27 with TRBJ2-5; D might be TRBD1 (7 bases). The CDR3 is 14 residues long. Trimming removed 5 bases from V and 5 bases from J, with 15 bases in between. The germline V gene has CDR1 MNHEY and CDR2 SMNVEV (reference sequence). The DNA for the CDR3 is TGTGCCAGCAGTGCGACAGGGACTGGTGAGACCCAGTACTTC. Encoded protein: CASSATGTGETQYF.